Shown below are 16 T cell receptor beta chains from a single sample sequenced in a study of cytotoxic CD8 clonotypes in ibrutinib-treated CLL. Some clones are missing from TCRdb's copy, which holds only in-frame ones; the method was immunoSEQ multiplex PCR. Of about 40,000 clones in the sample, 65% to 70% were seen once. The sample here was PBMCs, taken at disease progression, from a patient treated with ibrutinib. The receptor source for this set is a human donor with chronic lymphocytic leukemia.

V is TRBV5-4 and J is TRBJ2-7; 15 bases align to TRBD2. V dropped 4 bases and J dropped 3; count of bases not matched to a gene: 11. The CDR3 is made up of 18 amino acids. From germline, CDR1 is SGHNT and CDR2 YYREEE (reference sequence). CDR3: CASSHPGLAGGAYYEQYF. The CDR3 DNA sequence: TGTGCCAGCAGCCATCCGGGACTAGCGGGAGGTGCTTACTACGAGCAGTACTTC.

This clone was found a few times. The chain couples TRBV10-3 to TRBJ2-1; 8 bases are shared with TRBD1. This CDR3 contains 16 residues. V shed 6 bases, J shed 6 bases, and the junction held 13 bases outside the gene matches. Germline V gives CDR1 ENHRY, CDR2 SYGVKD. The CDR3 DNA is TGTGCCATCAGCGCCATACGGACAGGGATTGCCAATGAGCAGTTCTTC. This codes for CAISAIRTGIANEQFF.

The V gene is TRBV11-3, the J gene TRBJ2-7, with D unclear. CDR3 length: 15 amino acids. V shed 5 bases and J shed 3 bases, with 17 bases lying between them. Germline loops: CDR1 SGHNT, CDR2 YENEEA. In DNA, the CDR3 is TGTGCCAGCAGCCGCTTACCCATTGGGTACTACGAGCAGTACTTC. Residues: CASSRLPIGYYEQYF.

About this clone: Compared with germline, one end of the junction differs, possibly owing to a read error. This sequence joins TRBV6-1 and TRBJ2-2; no reliable D call. Germline lookup yields CDR1 MNHNS and CDR2 SASEGT. CDR3 size: 15 residues. The CDR3 reads CASREAVGSSWELFF. CDR3 DNA sequence: TGTGCCAGCAGGGAAGCCGTGGGGTCTTCCTGGGAGCTGTTTTTT.

This clone came up once. The chain carries TRBV11-2 and TRBJ2-1; a weak D match, TRBD2 (5 bases). V was clipped by 3 bases and J by 2 bases, with 14 bases between them. The germline gives CDR1 SGHAT, CDR2 FQNNGV. This CDR3 comprises 16 residues. The CDR3 DNA reads as TGTGCCAGCAGCTTTTACGGAGGACTTACCTACAATGAGCAGTTCTTC. Protein product: CASSFYGGLTYNEQFF. Filled out from reference TRBV11-2 and TRBJ2-1, the complete variable domain reads EAGVAQSPRYKIIEKRQSVAFWCNPISGHATLYWYQQILGQGPKLLIQFQNNGVVDDSQLPKDRFSAERLKGVDSTLKIQPAKLEDSAVYLCASSFYGGLTYNEQFFGPGTRLTVL.

This clone was detected a few times. The CDR3 is CASSVSGTGGRAFF. The CDR3 nucleotides read TGTGCCAGCAGCGTATCCGGGACAGGGGGCCGGGCTTTCTTT. The chain joins TRBV9 to TRBJ1-1; TRBD1 matches 12 bases. Germline V CDR1 and CDR2: SGDLS, YYNGEE. V lost 1 base to trimming and J lost 11 bases; unmatched junction nucleotides: 6. The CDR3 totals 14 residues.

This clone is categorized as medium-sized (0.01 to 0.1%). The rearrangement uses TRBV2 and TRBJ1-1; TRBD1 aligns across 10 bases. This CDR3 is built from 15 residues. With 6 bases clipped from V and 5 bases from J, the junction kept 9 bases outside the gene matches. Germline V CDR1 and CDR2: SNHLY, FYNNEI. The CDR3 loop is CASRGSTGGLTEAFF. CDR3 nucleotides: TGTGCCAGCAGGGGGTCGACAGGGGGCTTGACTGAAGCTTTCTTT.

The chain couples TRBV18 to TRBJ2-7, with 15 bases fitting TRBD2. CDR3 length: 16 amino acids. V lost 5 bases, J lost 6 bases, and 8 bases stayed unmatched. CDR1 is KGHSH and CDR2 is LQKENI in the germline V gene. The CDR3 here is CASSRTSGRASPEQYF. In DNA form, the CDR3 reads TGTGCCAGCTCAAGGACTAGCGGGAGGGCTTCCCCCGAGCAGTACTTC.

The chain carries TRBV6-6 and TRBJ1-6; perhaps TRBD1 as D (5 bases). Trimming took 2 bases from V and 16 from J, leaving 18 bases between them. The CDR3 sequence is 14 residues long. Germline loops: CDR1 MNHNY, CDR2 SVGAGI (reference sequence). The CDR3 loop is CASSYEVTSGGLHF. The CDR3 coding sequence is TGTGCCAGCAGTTACGAGGTCACCAGCGGGGGGCTCCACTTT.

On this clone: One end of the junction fails to match germline, which may point to a read error. The rearrangement uses TRBV9 and TRBJ2-3; TRBD2 might be the D (5 bases). The CDR3 runs 17 residues. Germline V gene sequence: CDR1 SGDLS, CDR2 YYNGEE. In nucleotides, the CDR3 is TGTGCCAGCAGTGTAGCCCCCGGGAACGGGGGCACAGATACGCAGTATTTT. As protein: CASSVAPGNGGTDTQYF.

With regard to this clone: One end of the junction varies from germline; a read error may be responsible. The rearrangement links TRBV14 to TRBJ2-7, with TRBD2 identical over 12 bases. Germline CDR1 reads SGHDN; CDR2 reads FVKESK. This CDR3 region has 14 residues. CDR3 sequence: CASSQVGLAGHLFF. The DNA for the CDR3 is TGTGCCAGCAGCCAAGTTGGACTAGCGGGGCACCTATTCTTC.

This clone counts as medium-sized. The CDR3 sequence is CASSYRRNHTEAFF. The CDR3 DNA reads TGTGCCAGCAGCTACCGTCGGAATCACACTGAAGCTTTCTTT. The chain employs TRBV7-9 and TRBJ1-1, with D unresolved. V shed 4 bases and J shed 3 bases, with 12 bases lying between them. From germline, CDR1 is SEHNR and CDR2 FQNEAQ (reference sequence). The CDR3 spans 14 residues.

V gene TRBV15 combines with J gene TRBJ1-5; D may be TRBD1 (6 bases). V lost 4 bases and J 3 bases, leaving 13 bases between the germline ends. CDR1 and CDR2 from the germline V gene are LNHNV and YYDKDF (reference sequence). The CDR3 contains 15 residues. In nucleotides, the CDR3 is TGTGCCACCAGCAACCTTGGACAGCCCAATCAGCCCCAGCATTTT. It codes for CATSNLGQPNQPQHF.

Remarks on this clone: The sample has other DNA sequences that encode this CDR3 too. This chain joins TRBV10-3 and TRBJ2-5; D may correspond to TRBD1 or TRBD2 (5 bases each). The CDR3 runs 14 residues. Germline V lookup: CDR1 ENHRY, CDR2 SYGVKD. Trimming removed 10 bases from V and 5 bases from J, with 20 bases in between. CDR3 region: CATRRDLREETQYF. CDR3 in DNA: TGTGCCACCCGCAGGGACCTTAGGGAGGAGACCCAGTACTTC.

This chain uses TRBV4-2 with TRBJ1-4, with a weak D call TRBD1 (6 bases). The CDR3 totals 16 residues. The V and J ends lost 1 base and 7 bases respectively, with 16 bases between them. The germline gives CDR1 LGHNA, CDR2 YNFKEQ. CDR3 DNA sequence: TGTGCCAGCAGCCAAGTAACCGGGGGGCTTCCTGAAAAACTGTTTTTT. Residues: CASSQVTGGLPEKLFF.

This chain links TRBV13 with TRBJ1-2; D is unresolved. The germline gives CDR1 PRHDT, CDR2 FYEKMQ (reference sequence). V was shortened by 2 bases and J by 2 bases, with 9 bases between the two germline ends. The CDR3 extends over 14 amino acids. The CDR3 sequence: CASSLLRSNYGYTF. In DNA, the CDR3 is TGTGCCAGCAGCTTACTCAGGTCAAACTATGGCTACACCTTC.